This record covers a single T cell receptor beta chain. Its specificity is unknown. This sample is drawn from a study of cytomegalovirus exposure and HLA in healthy donors. The study, taken as a whole, reports: Under in vitro conditions, a few CMV-associated chains were confirmed as specific for CMV antigens.

Germline assignment: CDR1 SGHRS and CDR2 YFSETQ. The ends were cut back, 3 bases at V and 3 bases at J, with 12 bases in the middle. This CDR3 is 15 amino acids long. The PCR used 60 Vbeta and 13 Jbeta primers. Assay used: immunoSEQ multiplex PCR; TCRdb lists only in-frame clones, some missing. This table holds 100,000 to 150,000 clones, 80% found once. These donors, healthy bone marrow donors, were studied. The clonotype originates from a middle-aged woman in good health and CMV-seronegative. The chain is built from TRBV5-1 and TRBJ2-2; D possibly corresponds to TRBD1 (6 bases). Sequenced: PBMCs. The DNA of the CDR3 is TGCGCCAGCAGCTCGAGACAGGACTACACCGGGGAGCTGTTTTTT. This encodes CASSSRQDYTGELFF.